This T cell receptor (beta chain) was sequenced in a study of cytomegalovirus exposure and HLA in healthy donors. Broader study findings: Listed as cytomegalovirus-associated were 170 or so TCR beta chains. With high specificity and sensitivity, the classifier reportedly diagnosed cytomegalovirus status. Under in vitro conditions, a few CMV-associated chains were confirmed as specific for CMV antigens.

Concerning this clone: Its target is not known.

The assay was immunoSEQ multiplex PCR, and TCRdb's table has in-frame clones only and misses some. The sample lists 100,000 to 150,000 clones, approximately 92% occurring once. Sequenced sample: PBMCs. The sequence was obtained from a woman aged 18-35 years in good health and CMV-seronegative.

The CDR3: CASSFLTSGSLSSYNEQFF. DNA of the CDR3: TGCGCCAGCAGCTTCCTGACTAGCGGGAGTCTGAGCTCCTACAATGAGCAGTTCTTC. V usage is TRBV5-1 and J usage is TRBJ2-1, with 12 bases lining up with TRBD2. V dropped 2 bases and J dropped 0; count of bases not matched to a gene: 9. Per the germline V gene, CDR1 is SGHRS and CDR2 is YFSETQ. The CDR3 has 19 residues.